This TCR beta chain was captured in a study of graft-versus-host responses after intestinal transplantation. Overall study context: The transplants performed in recipients were multivisceral, liver-intestinal, or isolated intestinal. The study gave all recipients anti-thymocyte globulin induction, then tacrolimus and steroids for 2 to 3 years.

Graft material was processed, releasing intraepithelial and lamina propria lymphocytes. As concerns this clone: Its antigen is not identified.

The study, taken as a whole, reports: GvH clones turned up in recipient marrow; some had shown up first in ileum or blood.

TCRdb's table, derived via immunoSEQ multiplex PCR, lists solely in-frame clones and lacks some. There are about 63,000 clones in the sample; 75% to 90% occur only once, and approximately 1.6% lies in the top ten. The V gene's germline CDR1 is ENHRY and CDR2 SYGVKD. Trimming removed 5 bases at V and 6 bases at J, with 15 bases between. This CDR3 spans 14 amino acids. The J gene is TRBJ2-3, the V gene TRBV10-3; D possibly corresponds to TRBD1 (6 bases). The sample in question was ileum tissue, obtained 350 to 400 days after transplant. The clonotype comes from a human patient who received an intestinal transplant, so some T cells may come from the graft donor. DNA of the CDR3: TGTGCCATCAGTAACTTTGGGGGCGGGGATACGCAGTATTTT. Protein: CAISNFGGGDTQYF.